This T cell receptor (beta chain) is drawn from a study of cytomegalovirus exposure and HLA in healthy donors (dated by TCRdb to the late 2010s). Looking at the study overall: In an earlier analysis of several hundred of the donors, roughly 300 Gb of sequence data and 100 million or so unique TCR beta sequences from 150 million to 200 million T cells were reported. Roughly 300 gigabases of sequencing data and around 87 million unique TCR sequences were included in an early release covering roughly 700 HLA-typed donors. Of the 398 genotyped donors, approximately 83% fell in the genetic ancestry cluster associated with self-reported Caucasian donors. The study aimed to test whether signatures of past pathogen exposure could be identified by cataloging public T cell receptors. Using immunosequencing, the study profiled T cell repertoires from about 650 subjects and related those repertoires to cytomegalovirus serostatus. Along with the roughly 670-subject first cohort, a separate validation cohort of over 90 different subjects was used. High-throughput TCR immunosequencing, statistical association of individual TCRs with disease status, and machine learning were combined to predict cytomegalovirus infection status. A later analysis re-analyzed previously published TCR beta repertoires from roughly 630 donors and added high-resolution HLA genotyping to study TCR occurrence patterns. The later analysis used no new phenotypic data to find candidate immune exposures, relying instead on TCR beta sequences and their occurrence across donors. To decide whether each TCR beta V gene segment behaved as functional or pseudogenic, an earlier analysis of some 600 of the donors relied on high-throughput TCR beta sequencing. Alongside the repertoire data, information on donor age, sex, ethnicity and CMV serostatus was compiled. A later genetic analysis took genome-wide SNP genotypes for about three fifths of the 666 donors and used that subset as a discovery cohort. Every discovery cohort repertoire had been produced on one sequencing platform. Class I and class II HLA loci were covered by the typing at four-digit resolution. Typing coverage differed by locus: A, B, C, DRB1 and DQB1 were typed in about 620-630 donors, DQA1 in approximately 520, DPA1 in over 600, and DPB1 in around 440. Several DR-DQ haplotypes were handled as single units for association and clustering, since linkage in the cohort was strong. On average, about 200,000 unique TCR beta nucleotide sequences were sequenced per donor among 398 genotyped donors of the cohort, with about 17% of those sequences being non-productive. The research as a whole found: Correlated functional status among segregating V segments might be attributable to linkage disequilibrium, but an unknown experimental factor could not be ruled out. According to a later analysis, parvovirus B19, influenza, CMV and Epstein-Barr virus appeared linked to several top co-occurrence clusters. At a false discovery rate of 0.05, a later analysis linked 16,951 TCR beta sequences to specific HLA alleles. A later analysis found that TCR association rates varied across HLA loci, with DRB1 alleles showing the most associated TCRs and HLA-C alleles the fewest. Most TCR sequences were seen in very few donors, while some public TCRs were found in many individuals. In an earlier analysis of around 600 of the donors, most TCR beta V segments appeared in productive rearrangements about 87% or about 30% of the time, broadly matching IMGT annotations. The classifier was reported to diagnose cytomegalovirus status with high specificity and sensitivity in both the original cohort and the validation cohort. It was suggested by the authors that the approach could potentially be generalized to other disease states and immunological phenotypes. In vitro tests confirmed that a few of the cytomegalovirus-associated TCR beta chains recognize cytomegalovirus antigens. When HLA alleles, especially DR and DQ, strongly co-occurred, TCR associations were difficult to assign to individual alleles. According to a later genetic analysis, donors in an Asian-associated ancestry cluster had fewer N-insertions in productive TCRs than the roughly 670-donor mean. In a later genetic analysis, a missense DCLRE1C variant was associated with V-gene and J-gene trimming of TCR beta chains, and the association was replicated in an independent cohort. For the cohort, immune exposure information was limited to CMV serostatus. In a later analysis, HLA-associated TCR beta chains showed more clonal expansion and lower generation probabilities than non-associated chains that were equally common. The earlier analysis of 450 to 700 of the donors excluded 15 to 20 rarely observed V segments, including chromosome 9 orphons, because counts were too low. This cohort had only TCR beta chains sequenced, and the lack of alpha or paired-chain data limited which features could be detected. Some IMGT-functional V segments, including TRBV6-2 and TRBV6-3, could not be told apart with the 87-base-pair reads, so those segments were excluded. Because some donors lacked HLA typing at each locus, the association tests relied only on the typed subset. A cluster of highly shared sequence variants was judged likely to be a technical artifact of the sequencing pipeline. In the study, around 150 TCR beta chains were listed as associated with cytomegalovirus. A later analysis found that most CMV-associated TCR beta chains appeared HLA-restricted, with HLA associations seemingly driven largely by CMV exposure. A further reported finding was that TCR beta sequences accurately predicted the HLA-A and HLA-B alleles for most subjects in the first cohort. Roughly uniform sequencing depth across donors was assumed in presence/absence analyses, although this assumption may not hold.

Receptors were amplified or captured by the immunoSEQ multiplex PCR assay. For the multiplex PCR, a mixture combining 60 forward primers for TCR Vbeta segments and 13 reverse primers for TCR Jbeta segments was used. The CDR3 region of rearranged TCR beta genes was amplified from genomic DNA by a multiplex PCR assay. The Illumina HiSeq System was used to sequence the amplified TCR beta libraries as 87-base-pair reads. The original methods were these. A later analysis counted about 82 million unique TCR beta chains across the 600 to 850 repertoires, and roughly 10 million of these chains were shared by at least two donors. Raw reads were error-corrected and collapsed into unique sequences with a nearest-neighbor algorithm that merged closely related sequences to remove PCR and sequencing errors. CDR3 sequences were aligned to IMGT reference sequences to assign V, D and J gene segments. For a sequence to be retained, a match of at least six nucleotides was required to both a V gene segment and a J gene segment. Rearrangements were classified as productive when the CDR3 lacked stop codons and remained in frame with V and J, and all other rearrangements were classified as non-productive. CDR3 was defined according to IMGT convention as the region running from the second conserved V-encoded cysteine to the conserved J-encoded phenylalanine. The earlier analysis of about 620 of the donors excluded sequences that lacked an unambiguous match to a single V gene segment. An earlier analysis of fewer than 650 of the donors classified V segments as functional when productive rearrangements were above 56.7% and as segregating when the standard deviation between donors was above 5%. To diagnose cytomegalovirus status from the catalog of TCR beta chain sequences, a statistical classification framework was built. In a later analysis, V and J genes were assigned by comparing TCR nucleotide sequences against IMGT/GENE-DB human TR gene sequences. In a later analysis, CDR3 sequences and most-parsimonious VDJ recombination scenarios were assigned using the TCRdist pipeline. A later analysis defined each TCR beta chain by its CDR3 amino acid sequence plus V-gene family, and excluded reads lacking a unique V-gene family. In a later analysis, approximately 590 highly shared, low-generation-probability nucleotide sequences were removed to address suspected cross-contamination and a sequencing artifact. In a later analysis, a clonal expansion index for each public chain was calculated from normalized within-repertoire ranks of inferred template counts. Generation probabilities in a later analysis came from a VDJ recombination model fitted to out-of-frame rearrangements, and those results were checked against IGoR. Hypergeometric tests were used in a later analysis to score TCR-TCR, TCR-HLA and TCR-CMV co-occurrence, with a repertoire-size bias correction applied to the TCR pairs. In a later analysis, false discovery rates were estimated by permuting HLA or CMV assignments 20 times. In a later analysis, co-occurring TCRs were grouped with DBSCAN, and TCRdist sequence similarity was added when clustering was performed within HLA-allele-positive subsets. Repertoires with fewer than 30,000 or more than 120,000 public chains, plus five repertoires with anomalous nucleotide sharing, were excluded from co-occurrence clustering. In TCRdb, the immuneACCESS table is reduced to in-frame sequences with V and J assigned. These tables do not hold every clone; where another copy was compared, an unresolved V gene accounts for under half, and the others remain unexplained. The V and J calls and clone size are taken from that table; D and trimming were inferred from the DNA. This sample gives about 190,000 clones in total; over 60% of them show up just once. 4% to 5% of the sample is in the top ten clones.

The cohort comprised fewer than 750 healthy bone marrow donors. At the time of sampling, all cohort members were nominally healthy, though unrecorded immune exposures were likely present. The donor was CMV seropositive and belonged to the group of some 290 seropositive cohort members. Each donor provided a peripheral blood sample, and peripheral blood mononuclear cells were used for TCR beta sequencing. The Qiagen DNeasy Blood Extraction Kit was used to extract genomic DNA from the blood cell samples. The germline V gene (reference sequence) gives CDR1 as SGHNT and CDR2 as YYREEE. Trimming removed 5 bases from V and 4 bases from J, leaving 15 bases between the germline ends. The CDR3 goes from the cysteine to the phenylalanine over 14 residues. Of the read, only the CDR3 DNA is kept; its 42 bases are in frame from base 1. Remarks on this clone: What this receptor recognizes is not known. No base quality values were provided; no much bigger clone lies one nucleotide off. Other DNA sequences in the same sample also yield this CDR3.

The source is a man under 40 in good health and CMV-seropositive. The chain employs TRBV5-4 and TRBJ1-1, with no D gene named confidently. The sample was PBMCs. The DNA sequence is TGTGCCAGCAGGAGAGACATCTCCTCCACTGAAGCTTTCTTT. This yields the protein CASRRDISSTEAFF. The full variable domain, completed from the reference TRBV5-4 and TRBJ1-1 proteins outside the CDR3, reads ETGVTQSPTHLIKTRGQQVTLRCSSQSGHNTVSWYQQALGQGPQFIFQYYREEENGRGNFPPRFSGLQFPNYSSELNVNALELDDSALYLCASRRDISSTEAFFGQGTRLTVV.